These 11 T cell receptor beta chains originate from one sample sequenced in a study of blood T cells in healthy people across ages (dated by TCRdb to the mid-2010s). The method was 5' RACE. TCRdb lists the instrument as Illumina HiSeq 2500. The second PCR ran for about 6 to 12 cycles and used a J-beta primer mix along with a sample-barcoded 5' primer. The raw public data were reprocessed by TCRdb itself: fastp quality trimming at Q25, MiXCR clonotype calling, in-frame beta chains only. One record per CDR3 amino acid sequence lists the most common genes and DNA. The sample table records 1.5 million to 2 million distinct CDR3 sequences; around 48% of these occur just once. The leading ten clones occupy 2.1% of the sample. Sequencing was performed on blood. The receptors were sampled from a woman aged 35 to 49 in good health.

To note about this clonotype: The germline gene is not matched at one end of the junction; a read error may be the cause. The J gene is TRBJ2-6, the V gene TRBV11-3; the D gene could be TRBD1 or TRBD2 (5 bases each). The CDR3 covers 16 residues. Germline CDR1 reads SGHNT; CDR2 reads YENEEA. Here the CDR3 DNA reads TGTGCCAGTACCCGAGGGGCGAGCTCTGGGGCCGACGTCCTGACTTTC. Translated: CASTRGASSGADVLTF.

The rearrangement links TRBV4-3 to TRBJ2-6, with D maybe TRBD2 (6 bases). CDR3 size: 17 residues. V dropped 2 bases and J dropped 0 bases, with 11 bases sitting between them. Germline CDR1 is LGHNA and CDR2 is YSLEER. CDR3 loop: CASSQTPGSSGANVLTF. Written as DNA, the CDR3 is TGCGCCAGCAGCCAAACACCCGGGAGCTCTGGGGCCAACGTCCTGACTTTC.

The chain carries TRBV29-1 and TRBJ2-1; 9 bases agree with TRBD1. The CDR3 is 13 residues long. Germline V gene lookup returns CDR1 SQVTM and CDR2 ANQGSEA. V trimming: 6 bases; J trimming: 6 bases; junction bases outside the gene matches: 6. In nucleotides, the CDR3 is TGCAGCGTCCCCGGGACAGGGCCCAATGAGCAGTTCTTC. This sequence encodes CSVPGTGPNEQFF.

This sequence joins TRBV6-2 or TRBV6-3 and TRBJ2-5; D is ambiguous. This CDR3 comprises 16 residues. Trimming took off 0 bases at V and 1 base at J, with 12 bases between the two ends. Germline-derived CDR1 and CDR2 are MNHEY and SVGEGT. CDR3 residues: CASSYSRTSRQETQYF. The CDR3, as DNA: TGTGCCAGCAGTTACTCTCGGACCTCGCGCCAAGAGACCCAGTACTTC.

The chain carries TRBV7-2 and TRBJ1-1; 7 nucleotides agree with TRBD1. The CDR3 spans 14 residues. The V gene end was trimmed by 1 base and the J gene end by 4 bases; junction bases not matched to a gene: 3. Germline assignment: CDR1 SGHTA and CDR2 FQGNSA. The CDR3 DNA reads TGTGCCAGCAGCTTAGACAACAGGGGCACTGAAGCTTTCTTT. Its translation is CASSLDNRGTEAFF.

This clonotype has only a few counts. The chain is built from TRBV5-1 and TRBJ2-7; no firm D call. The CDR3 is made up of 15 amino acids. V shed 0 bases and J shed 2 bases, with 12 bases lying between them. Germline values: CDR1 SGHRS, CDR2 YFSETQ. CDR3 region: CASSLEPARAYEQYF. CDR3 DNA sequence: TGCGCCAGCAGCTTGGAACCGGCCAGAGCCTACGAGCAGTACTTC.

The CDR3: CASSSQGSTEQYF. Written as DNA, the CDR3 is TGTGCCAGCAGTTCCCAGGGCAGCACCGAGCAGTACTTC. The chain employs TRBV12-3 or TRBV12-4 and TRBJ2-4; tentative D call: TRBD1 (5 bases). The DNA end lines up better with TRBJ2-7; the J call may be wrong. This CDR3 comprises 13 residues.

V usage is TRBV5-1 and J usage is TRBJ2-7; D is unclear. The end of the DNA is better explained by TRBJ2-5, so the J call may be wrong. The CDR3 sequence is 16 residues long. The germline V gene encodes CDR1 SGHRS and CDR2 YFSETQ. CDR3 nucleotides: TGCGCCAGCAGCGTATCTAACCTCCTGGGGCAAGAGACCCAGTACTTC. The encoded protein is CASSVSNLLGQETQYF.

CDR3 sequence (DNA): TGCGCCAGCAGCCAAGATCTGGCGGAGCCAGATACGCAGTATTTT. Its translation is CASSQDLAEPDTQYF. The rearrangement links TRBV4-3 to TRBJ2-3, with D unclear. Germline V gene lookup returns CDR1 LGHNA and CDR2 YSLEER. The CDR3 totals 15 residues. V lost 0 bases and J lost 4, with 11 bases in between.

This clonotype was counted a few times. This chain connects TRBV29-1 to TRBJ2-6; no definite D call. Germline CDR1 SQVTM, CDR2 ANQGSEA. CDR3 length: 14 residues. V shed 4 bases and J shed 2 bases, with 9 bases lying between them. CDR3 residues: CSVGMIPGANVLTF. Written as DNA, the CDR3 is TGCAGCGTTGGGATGATTCCTGGGGCCAACGTCCTGACTTTC.

The rearrangement uses TRBV4-3 and TRBJ2-5; TRBD1 matches at 9 bases. V dropped 1 base and J dropped 4; count of bases not matched to a gene: 13. CDR3 length: 18 residues. Germline CDR1 LGHNA, CDR2 YSLEER. CDR3 region: CASSQGGQGIVSGETQYF. The CDR3 region has the DNA TGCGCCAGCAGCCAAGGAGGACAGGGGATTGTCTCTGGAGAGACCCAGTACTTC.